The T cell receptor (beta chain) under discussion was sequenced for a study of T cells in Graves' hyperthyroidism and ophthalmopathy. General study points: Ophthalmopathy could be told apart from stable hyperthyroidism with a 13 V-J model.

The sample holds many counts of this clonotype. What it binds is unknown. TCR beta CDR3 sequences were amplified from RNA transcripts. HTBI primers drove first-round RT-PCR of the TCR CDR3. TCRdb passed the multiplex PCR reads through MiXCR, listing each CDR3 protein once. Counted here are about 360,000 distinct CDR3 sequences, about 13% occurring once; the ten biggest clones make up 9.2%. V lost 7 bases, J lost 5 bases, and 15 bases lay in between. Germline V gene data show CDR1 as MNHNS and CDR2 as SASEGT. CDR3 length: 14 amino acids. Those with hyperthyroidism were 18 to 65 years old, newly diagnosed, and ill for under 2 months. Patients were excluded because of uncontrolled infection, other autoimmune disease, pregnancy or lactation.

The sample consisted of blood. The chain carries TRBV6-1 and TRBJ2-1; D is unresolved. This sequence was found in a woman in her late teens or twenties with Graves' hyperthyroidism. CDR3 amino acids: CASNRRPPNNEQFF. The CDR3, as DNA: TGTGCCAGCAACCGACGGCCGCCGAACAATGAGCAGTTCTTC.